The rows below give T cell receptor beta chains drawn from one sample of a study of cytomegalovirus exposure and HLA in healthy donors. Sequencing used immunoSEQ multiplex PCR; TCRdb keeps in-frame clones, though not all of them. The table has approximately 88,000 clones, about 80% seen once. The material sequenced was PBMCs. These receptor sequences come from a male donor in good health and CMV-seronegative. Both conserved end residues are part of each CDR3.

J: TRBJ2-1; V: TRBV7-8; length: 15; CDR3: CASRTGTAKYNEQFF
J: TRBJ2-7; V: TRBV7-2; length: 15; CDR3: CASSFRDYPRDEQYF
J: TRBJ2-3; V: TRBV18; length: 17; CDR3: CASSRGTSGSRTDTQYF
J: TRBJ1-1; V: TRBV10-1; length: 8; CDR3: CASTGAFF
J: TRBJ2-6; V: TRBV19; length: 18; CDR3: CASSISRGRVPGANVLTF
J: TRBJ1-6; V: TRBV18; length: 15; CDR3: CASSQAHRGQSPLHF
J: TRBJ1-1; V: TRBV25-1; length: 12; CDR3: CASSSRGTEAFF
J: TRBJ1-1; V: TRBV14; length: 14; CDR3: CASSLAGTGAEAFF
J: TRBJ1-2; V: TRBV5-4; length: 14; CDR3: CASSFQGANYGYTF
J: TRBJ1-2; V: TRBV2; length: 13; CDR3: CASSRTGGLGYTF
J: TRBJ1-2; V: TRBV18; length: 16; CDR3: CASSPPMGQGVYGYTF
J: TRBJ2-1; V: TRBV4-3; length: 16; CDR3: CASSQVRVAGNNEQFF
J: TRBJ2-7; V: TRBV5-1; length: 16; CDR3: CASGDPKDKNTYEQYF
J: TRBJ2-6; V: TRBV2; length: 16; CDR3: CASSEDERSGANVLTF
J: TRBJ2-5; V: TRBV4-3; length: 15; CDR3: CASSQERTYQETQYF
J: TRBJ2-1; V: TRBV28; length: 13; CDR3: CASSARDRGWEFF
J: TRBJ1-5; V: TRBV5-6; length: 15; CDR3: CASSARPGANQPQHF
J: TRBJ2-2; V: TRBV9; length: 15; CDR3: CASSPAGENTGELFF
J: TRBJ2-5; V: TRBV11-2; length: 13; CDR3: CASSFGTGETQYF
J: TRBJ2-3; V: TRBV5-4; length: 16; CDR3: CASSPEGQGRTDTQYF
J: TRBJ1-1; V: TRBV5-1; length: 13; CDR3: CASSLQGATEAFF
J: .; V: TRBV27; length: 13; CDR3: CASSLGRVNEQYF
J: TRBJ2-6; V: TRBV6-6; length: 16; CDR3: CASSYFGFSGANVLTF
J: .; V: TRBV28; length: 12; CDR3: CASSSRSYEQYF
J: TRBJ2-7; V: TRBV5-4; length: 13; CDR3: CASRWTGGDEQYF
J: TRBJ2-7; V: TRBV5-5; length: 17; CDR3: CASSPSGTGGSSDEQYF
J: TRBJ1-1; V: TRBV27; length: 15; CDR3: CASSPTGILNTEAFF
J: TRBJ2-1; V: TRBV6-6; length: 14; CDR3: CASSYPGPYNEQFF